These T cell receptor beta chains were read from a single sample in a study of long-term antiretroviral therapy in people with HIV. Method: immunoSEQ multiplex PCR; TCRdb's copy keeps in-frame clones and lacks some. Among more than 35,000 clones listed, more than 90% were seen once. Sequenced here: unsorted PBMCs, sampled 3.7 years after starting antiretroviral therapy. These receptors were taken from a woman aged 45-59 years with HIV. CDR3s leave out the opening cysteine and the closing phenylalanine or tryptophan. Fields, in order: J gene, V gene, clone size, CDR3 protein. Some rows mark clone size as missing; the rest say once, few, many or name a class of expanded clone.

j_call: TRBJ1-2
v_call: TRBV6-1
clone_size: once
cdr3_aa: ASSEVGLRPNYGYT

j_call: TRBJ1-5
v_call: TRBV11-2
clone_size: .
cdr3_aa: ASSLAGASNQPQH

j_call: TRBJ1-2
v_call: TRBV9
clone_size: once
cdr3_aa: ASSVDGWYGYT

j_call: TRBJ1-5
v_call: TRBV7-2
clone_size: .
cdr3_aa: ASSLAAIYSNQPQH

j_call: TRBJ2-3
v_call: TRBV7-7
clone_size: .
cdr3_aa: ASSSQGLSTDTQY

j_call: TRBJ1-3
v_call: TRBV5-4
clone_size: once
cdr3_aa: ASSGGQGGLSGNTIY

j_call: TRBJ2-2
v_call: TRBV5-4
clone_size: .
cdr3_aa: ASSLFGGADTGELF

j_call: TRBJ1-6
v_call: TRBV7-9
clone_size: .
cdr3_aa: ASSLARRGRGSPLH

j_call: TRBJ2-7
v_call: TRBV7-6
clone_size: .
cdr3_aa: ASSLERTGGYEQY

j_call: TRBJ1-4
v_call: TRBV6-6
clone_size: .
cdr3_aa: ASRQGLEEKLF

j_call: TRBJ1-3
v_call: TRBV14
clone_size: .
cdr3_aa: ASSQTTRGNTIY

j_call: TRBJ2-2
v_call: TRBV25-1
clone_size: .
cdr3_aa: ASSEAGGHTGELF

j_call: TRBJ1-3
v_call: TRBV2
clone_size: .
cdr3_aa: ASSQPISSGNTIY

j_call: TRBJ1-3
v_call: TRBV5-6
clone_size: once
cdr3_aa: ASSPEGPGQGNTIY

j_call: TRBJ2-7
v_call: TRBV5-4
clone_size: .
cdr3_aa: ASSQGYEQY

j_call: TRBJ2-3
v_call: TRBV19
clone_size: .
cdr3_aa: ASSLDREDTQY

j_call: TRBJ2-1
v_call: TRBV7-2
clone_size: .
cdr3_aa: ASSSQTHRSYNEQF

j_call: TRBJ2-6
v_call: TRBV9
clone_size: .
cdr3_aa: ASSPRSGGPTSGANVLT

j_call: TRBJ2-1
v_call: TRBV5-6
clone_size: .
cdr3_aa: ASSLVRRGGLVTYNEQF

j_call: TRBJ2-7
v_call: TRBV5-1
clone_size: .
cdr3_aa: ASRGDTFSYEQY

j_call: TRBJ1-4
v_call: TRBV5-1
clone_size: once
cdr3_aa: ASSFQGLGEKLF

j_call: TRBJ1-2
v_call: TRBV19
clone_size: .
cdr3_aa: ASSPLRVDGYT

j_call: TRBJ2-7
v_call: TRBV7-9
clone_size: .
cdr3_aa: ASSPQTGSYEQY

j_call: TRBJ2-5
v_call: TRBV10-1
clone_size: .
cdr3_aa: ASSGGETQY

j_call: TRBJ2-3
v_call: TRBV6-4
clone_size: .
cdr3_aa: ASRFSDTQY

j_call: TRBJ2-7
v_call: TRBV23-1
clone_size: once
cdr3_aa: ASSQRDRRTGSYEQY

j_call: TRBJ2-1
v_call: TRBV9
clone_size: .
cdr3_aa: ASSVEGTPSNEQF

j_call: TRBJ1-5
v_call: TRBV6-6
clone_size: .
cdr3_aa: ASSRDAGQPQH

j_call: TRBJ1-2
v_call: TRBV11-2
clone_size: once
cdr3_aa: ASSLGRDGYT

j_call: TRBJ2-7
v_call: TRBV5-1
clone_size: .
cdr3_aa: ASSLGGGEQY

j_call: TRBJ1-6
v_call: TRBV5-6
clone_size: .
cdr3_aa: ASSFGTGGGSPLH

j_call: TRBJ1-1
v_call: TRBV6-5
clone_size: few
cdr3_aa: ASSLQGGYTEAF

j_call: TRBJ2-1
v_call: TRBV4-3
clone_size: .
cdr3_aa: ASSQEAGTYNEQF

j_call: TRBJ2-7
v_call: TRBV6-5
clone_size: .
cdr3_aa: ASSKTVPPYEQY

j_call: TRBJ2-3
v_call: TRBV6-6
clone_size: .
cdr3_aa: ASSYWMASGTDTQY

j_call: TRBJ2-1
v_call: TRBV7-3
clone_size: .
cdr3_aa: ASSLVGSSYNEQF

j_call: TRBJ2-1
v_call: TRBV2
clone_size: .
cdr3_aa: ASSESGLLYNEQF

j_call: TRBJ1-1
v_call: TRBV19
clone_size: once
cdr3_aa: ASSRTGGNTEAF

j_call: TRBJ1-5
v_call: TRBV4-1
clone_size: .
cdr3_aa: ASSQNPSGNQPQH

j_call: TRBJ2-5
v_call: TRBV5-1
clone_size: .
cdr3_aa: ASSLEGTGGQETQY